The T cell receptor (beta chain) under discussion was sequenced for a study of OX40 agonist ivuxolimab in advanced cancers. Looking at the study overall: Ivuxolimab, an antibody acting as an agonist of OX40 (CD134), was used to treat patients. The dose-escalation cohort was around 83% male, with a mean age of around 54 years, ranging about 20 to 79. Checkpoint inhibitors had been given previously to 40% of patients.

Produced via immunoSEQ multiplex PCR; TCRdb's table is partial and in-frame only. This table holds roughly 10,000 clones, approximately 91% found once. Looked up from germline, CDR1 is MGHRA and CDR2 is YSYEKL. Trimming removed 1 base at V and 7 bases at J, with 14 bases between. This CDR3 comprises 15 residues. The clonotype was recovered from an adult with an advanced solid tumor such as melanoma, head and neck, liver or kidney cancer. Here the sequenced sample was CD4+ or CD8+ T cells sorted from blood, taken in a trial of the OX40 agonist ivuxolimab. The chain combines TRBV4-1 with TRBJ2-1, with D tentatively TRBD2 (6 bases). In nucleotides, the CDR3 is TGCGCCAGCAGCCAAGGGGAGGATCCGGGGAATGAGCAGTTCTTC. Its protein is CASSQGEDPGNEQFF.